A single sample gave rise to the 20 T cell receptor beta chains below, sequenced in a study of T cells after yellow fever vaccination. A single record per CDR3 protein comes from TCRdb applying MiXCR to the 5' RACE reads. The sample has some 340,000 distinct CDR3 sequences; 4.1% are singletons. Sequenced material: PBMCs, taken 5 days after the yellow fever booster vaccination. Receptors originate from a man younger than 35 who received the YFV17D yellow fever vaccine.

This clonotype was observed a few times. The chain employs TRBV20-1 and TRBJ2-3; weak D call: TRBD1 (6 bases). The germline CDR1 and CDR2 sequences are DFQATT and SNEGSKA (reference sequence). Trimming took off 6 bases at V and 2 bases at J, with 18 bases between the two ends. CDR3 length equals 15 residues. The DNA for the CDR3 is TGCAGTGCCCCCAGGACAGACTTGAACACAGATACGCAGTATTTT. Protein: CSAPRTDLNTDTQYF.

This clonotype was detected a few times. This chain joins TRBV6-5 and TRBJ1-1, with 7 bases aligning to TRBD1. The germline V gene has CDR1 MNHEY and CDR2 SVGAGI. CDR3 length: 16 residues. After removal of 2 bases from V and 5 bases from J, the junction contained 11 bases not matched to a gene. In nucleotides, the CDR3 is TGTGCCAGCAGTTACGGGAGGGGGCGAGTCGGGACTGAAGCTTTCTTT. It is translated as CASSYGRGRVGTEAFF.

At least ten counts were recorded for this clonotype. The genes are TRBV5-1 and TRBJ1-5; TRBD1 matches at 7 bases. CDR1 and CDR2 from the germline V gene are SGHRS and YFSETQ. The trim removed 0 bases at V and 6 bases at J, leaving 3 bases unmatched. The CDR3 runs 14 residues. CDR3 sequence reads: CASSLEGGGQPQHF. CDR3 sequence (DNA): TGCGCCAGCAGCTTGGAAGGGGGCGGTCAGCCCCAGCATTTT.

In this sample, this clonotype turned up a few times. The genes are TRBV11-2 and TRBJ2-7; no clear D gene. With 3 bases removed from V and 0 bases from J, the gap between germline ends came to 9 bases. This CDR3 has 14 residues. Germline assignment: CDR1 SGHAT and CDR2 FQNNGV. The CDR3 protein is CASSFSRNSYEQYF. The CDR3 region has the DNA TGTGCCAGCAGCTTTTCCCGCAACTCCTACGAGCAGTACTTC.

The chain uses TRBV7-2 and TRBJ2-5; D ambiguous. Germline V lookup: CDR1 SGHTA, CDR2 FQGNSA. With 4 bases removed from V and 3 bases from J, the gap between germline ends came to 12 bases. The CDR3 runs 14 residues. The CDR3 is CASSSARVKETQYF. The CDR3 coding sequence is TGTGCCAGCAGCTCTGCCCGGGTAAAAGAGACCCAGTACTTC.

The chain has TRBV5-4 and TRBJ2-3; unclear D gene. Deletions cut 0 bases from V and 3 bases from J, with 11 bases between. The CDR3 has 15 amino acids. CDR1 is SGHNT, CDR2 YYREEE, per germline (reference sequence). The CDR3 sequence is CASSLGPSKTDTQYF. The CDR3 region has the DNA TGTGCCAGCAGCTTGGGGCCTTCCAAGACAGATACGCAGTATTTT.

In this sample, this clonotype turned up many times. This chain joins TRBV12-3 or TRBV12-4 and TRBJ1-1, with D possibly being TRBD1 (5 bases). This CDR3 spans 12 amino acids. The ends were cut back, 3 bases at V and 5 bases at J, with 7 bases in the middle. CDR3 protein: CASSLGPTEAFF. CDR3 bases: TGTGCCAGCAGTTTGGGACCTACTGAAGCTTTCTTT.

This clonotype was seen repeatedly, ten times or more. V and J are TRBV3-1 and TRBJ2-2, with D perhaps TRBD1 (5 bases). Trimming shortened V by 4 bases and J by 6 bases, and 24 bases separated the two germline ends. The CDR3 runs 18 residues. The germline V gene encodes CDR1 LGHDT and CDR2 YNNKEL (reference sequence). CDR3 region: CASSPSRVGRVIAGELFF. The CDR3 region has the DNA TGTGCCAGCAGCCCAAGCCGTGTGGGCAGGGTAATCGCCGGGGAGCTGTTTTTT.

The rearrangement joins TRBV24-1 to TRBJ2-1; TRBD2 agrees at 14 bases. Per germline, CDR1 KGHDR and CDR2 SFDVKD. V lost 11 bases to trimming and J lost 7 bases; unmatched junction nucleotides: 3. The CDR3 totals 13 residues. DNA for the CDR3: TGTGCCATCAGGACTAGCGGGGGGAATGAGCAGTTCTTC. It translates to CAIRTSGGNEQFF.

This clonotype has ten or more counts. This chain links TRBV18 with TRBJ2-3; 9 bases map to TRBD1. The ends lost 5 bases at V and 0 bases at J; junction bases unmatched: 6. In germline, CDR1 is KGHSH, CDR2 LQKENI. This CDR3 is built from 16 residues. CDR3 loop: CASSAQGADSTDTQYF. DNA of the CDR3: TGTGCCAGCTCAGCACAGGGGGCGGATAGCACAGATACGCAGTATTTT.

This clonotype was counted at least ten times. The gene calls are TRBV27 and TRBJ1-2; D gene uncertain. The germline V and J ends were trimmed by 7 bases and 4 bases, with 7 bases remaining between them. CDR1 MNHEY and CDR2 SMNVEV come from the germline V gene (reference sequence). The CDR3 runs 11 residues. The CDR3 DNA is TGTGCCAGCAATCCTGGCTATGGCTACACCTTC. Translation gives CASNPGYGYTF.

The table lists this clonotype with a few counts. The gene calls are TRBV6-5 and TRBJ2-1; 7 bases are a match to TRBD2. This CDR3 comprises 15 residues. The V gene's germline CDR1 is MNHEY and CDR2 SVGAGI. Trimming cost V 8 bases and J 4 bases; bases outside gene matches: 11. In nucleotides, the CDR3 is TGTGCCAGCCCCCCCGCGGGGGTCTCTTACAATGAGCAGTTCTTC. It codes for CASPPAGVSYNEQFF.

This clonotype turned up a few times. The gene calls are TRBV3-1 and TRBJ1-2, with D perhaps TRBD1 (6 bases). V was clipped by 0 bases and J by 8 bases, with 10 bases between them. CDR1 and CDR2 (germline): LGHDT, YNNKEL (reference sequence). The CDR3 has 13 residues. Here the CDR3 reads CASSQDRGPGYTF. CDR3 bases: TGTGCCAGCAGCCAAGACAGGGGCCCCGGCTACACCTTC.

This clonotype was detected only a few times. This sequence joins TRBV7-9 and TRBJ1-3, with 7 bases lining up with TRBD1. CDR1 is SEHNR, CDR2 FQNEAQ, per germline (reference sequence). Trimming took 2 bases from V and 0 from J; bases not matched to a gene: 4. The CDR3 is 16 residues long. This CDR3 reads CASSLQGGISGNTIYF. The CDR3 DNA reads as TGTGCCAGCAGCTTACAGGGGGGCATCTCTGGAAACACCATATATTTT.

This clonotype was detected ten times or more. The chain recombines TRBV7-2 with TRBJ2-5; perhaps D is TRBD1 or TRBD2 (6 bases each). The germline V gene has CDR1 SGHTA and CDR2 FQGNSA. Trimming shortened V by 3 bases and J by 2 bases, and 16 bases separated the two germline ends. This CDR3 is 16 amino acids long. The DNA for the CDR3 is TGTGCCAGCAGCTTTAATGGGGGGCGGAAACAAGAGACCCAGTACTTC. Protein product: CASSFNGGRKQETQYF.

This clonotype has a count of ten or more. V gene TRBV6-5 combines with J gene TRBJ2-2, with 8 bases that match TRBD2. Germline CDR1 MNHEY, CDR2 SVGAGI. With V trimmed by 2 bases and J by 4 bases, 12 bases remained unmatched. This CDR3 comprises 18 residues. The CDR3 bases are TGTGCCAGCAGTTACCCCCCAGGGAGTAGCGGGGCCACCGGGGAGCTGTTTTTT. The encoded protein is CASSYPPGSSGATGELFF.

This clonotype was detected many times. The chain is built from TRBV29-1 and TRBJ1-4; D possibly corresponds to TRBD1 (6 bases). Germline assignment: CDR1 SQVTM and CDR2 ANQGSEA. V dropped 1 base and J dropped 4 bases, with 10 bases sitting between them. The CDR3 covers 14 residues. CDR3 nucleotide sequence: TGCAGCGTTGAAGGCAGGGGAGATAATGAAAAACTGTTTTTT. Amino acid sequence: CSVEGRGDNEKLFF.

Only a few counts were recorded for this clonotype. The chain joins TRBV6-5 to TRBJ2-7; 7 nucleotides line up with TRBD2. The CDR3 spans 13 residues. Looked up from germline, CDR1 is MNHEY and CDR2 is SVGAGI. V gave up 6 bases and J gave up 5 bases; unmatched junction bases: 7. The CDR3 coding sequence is TGTGCCAGCAGACTGGGGGGGTACGACGAGCAGTACTTC. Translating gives CASRLGGYDEQYF.

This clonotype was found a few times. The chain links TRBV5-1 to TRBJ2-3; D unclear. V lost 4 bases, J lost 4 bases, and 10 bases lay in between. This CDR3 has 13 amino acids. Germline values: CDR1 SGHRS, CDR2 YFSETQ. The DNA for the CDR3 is TGCGCCAGCAGCCCCGTCCTTGCAGATACGCAGTATTTT. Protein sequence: CASSPVLADTQYF.

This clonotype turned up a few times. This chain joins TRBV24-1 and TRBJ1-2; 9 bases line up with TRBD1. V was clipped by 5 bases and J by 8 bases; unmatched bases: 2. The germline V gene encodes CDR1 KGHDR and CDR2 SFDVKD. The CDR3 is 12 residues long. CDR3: CATSVDRGGYTF. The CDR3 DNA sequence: TGTGCCACCAGTGTGGACAGGGGAGGCTACACCTTC.